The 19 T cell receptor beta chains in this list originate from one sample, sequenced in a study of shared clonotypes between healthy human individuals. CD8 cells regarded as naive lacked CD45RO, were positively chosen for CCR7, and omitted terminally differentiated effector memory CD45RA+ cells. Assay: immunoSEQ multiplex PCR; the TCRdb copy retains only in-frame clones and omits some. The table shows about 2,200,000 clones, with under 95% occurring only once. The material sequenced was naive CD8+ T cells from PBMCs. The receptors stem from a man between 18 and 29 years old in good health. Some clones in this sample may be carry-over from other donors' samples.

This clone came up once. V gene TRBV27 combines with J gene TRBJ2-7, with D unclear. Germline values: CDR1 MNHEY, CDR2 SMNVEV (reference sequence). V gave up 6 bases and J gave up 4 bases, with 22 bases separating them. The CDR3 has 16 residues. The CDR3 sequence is CASSPAGPRPIYEQYF. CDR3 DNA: TGTGCCAGCAGCCCCGCCGGGCCTCGTCCGATTTACGAGCAGTACTTC.

The CDR3 DNA is TGTGCCAGCAGCGCTCCCGGGACAGGGTCCTACGAGCAGTACTTC. This translates into CASSAPGTGSYEQYF. This chain links TRBV9 with TRBJ2-7; 9 nucleotides match TRBD1. The CDR3 is 15 amino acids. Germline V gives CDR1 SGDLS, CDR2 YYNGEE. Trimming cost V 3 bases and J 1 base; bases outside gene matches: 5. Full variable domain (missing parts from reference TRBV9 and TRBJ2-7): DSGVTQTPKHLITATGQRVTLRCSPRSGDLSVYWYQQSLDQGLQFLIQYYNGEERAKGNILERFSAQQFPDLHSELNLSSLELGDSALYFCASSAPGTGSYEQYFGPGTRLTVT.

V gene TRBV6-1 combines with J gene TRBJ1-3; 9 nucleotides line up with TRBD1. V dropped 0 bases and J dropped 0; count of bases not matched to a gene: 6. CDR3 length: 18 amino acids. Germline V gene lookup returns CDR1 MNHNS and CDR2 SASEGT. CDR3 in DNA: TGTGCCAGCAGTGAAGCGCTCGACAGGGGGTTCTCTGGAAACACCATATATTTT. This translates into CASSEALDRGFSGNTIYF.

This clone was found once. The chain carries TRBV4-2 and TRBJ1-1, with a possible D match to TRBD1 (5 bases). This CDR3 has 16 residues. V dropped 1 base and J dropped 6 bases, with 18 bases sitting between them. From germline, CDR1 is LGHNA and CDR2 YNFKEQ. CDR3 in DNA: TGTGCCAGCAGCCAAGGGGGGATCCGTCCGCCCCCTGAAGCTTTCTTT. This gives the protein CASSQGGIRPPPEAFF.

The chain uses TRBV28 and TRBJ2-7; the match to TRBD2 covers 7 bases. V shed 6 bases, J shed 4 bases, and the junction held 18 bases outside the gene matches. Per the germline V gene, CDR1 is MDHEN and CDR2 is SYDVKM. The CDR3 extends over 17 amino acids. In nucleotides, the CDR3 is TGTGCCAGCAGCCGTCCCGGGGAGGGCCGATGGTGGTACGAGCAGTACTTC. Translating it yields CASSRPGEGRWWYEQYF.

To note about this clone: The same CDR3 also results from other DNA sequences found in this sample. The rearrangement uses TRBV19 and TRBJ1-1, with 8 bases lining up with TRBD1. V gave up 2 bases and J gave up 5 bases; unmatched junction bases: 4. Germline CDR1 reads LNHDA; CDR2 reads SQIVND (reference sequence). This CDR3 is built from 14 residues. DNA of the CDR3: TGTGCCAGTAGTATACGGACAGGGACGACTGAAGCTTTCTTT. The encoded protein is CASSIRTGTTEAFF.

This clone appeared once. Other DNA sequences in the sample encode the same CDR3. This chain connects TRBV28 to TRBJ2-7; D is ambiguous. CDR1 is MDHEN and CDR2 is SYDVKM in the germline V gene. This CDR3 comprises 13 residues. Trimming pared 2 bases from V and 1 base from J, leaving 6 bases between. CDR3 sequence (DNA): TGTGCCAGCAGTTTAGCCCGATCCTACGAGCAGTACTTC. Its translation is CASSLARSYEQYF.

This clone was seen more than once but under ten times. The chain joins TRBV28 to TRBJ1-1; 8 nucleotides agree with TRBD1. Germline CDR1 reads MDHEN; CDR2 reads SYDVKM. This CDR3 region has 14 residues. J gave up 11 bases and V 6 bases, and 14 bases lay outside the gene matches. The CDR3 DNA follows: TGTGCCAGCAGCCCCCCAGGAAACAGGGGGTTGGCTTTCTTT. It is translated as CASSPPGNRGLAFF. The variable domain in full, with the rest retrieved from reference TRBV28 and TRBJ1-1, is DVKVTQSSRYLVKRTGEKVFLECVQDMDHENMFWYRQDPGLGLRLIYFSYDVKMKEKGDIPEGYSVSREKKERFSLILESASTNQTSMYLCASSPPGNRGLAFFGQGTRLTVV.

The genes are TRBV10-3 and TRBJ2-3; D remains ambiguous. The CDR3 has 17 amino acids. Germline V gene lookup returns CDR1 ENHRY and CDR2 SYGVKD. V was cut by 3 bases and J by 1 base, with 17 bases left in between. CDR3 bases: TGTGCCATCAGTGACCCCTCGGGCCGTGTCGGCACAGATACGCAGTATTTT. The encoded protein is CAISDPSGRVGTDTQYF.

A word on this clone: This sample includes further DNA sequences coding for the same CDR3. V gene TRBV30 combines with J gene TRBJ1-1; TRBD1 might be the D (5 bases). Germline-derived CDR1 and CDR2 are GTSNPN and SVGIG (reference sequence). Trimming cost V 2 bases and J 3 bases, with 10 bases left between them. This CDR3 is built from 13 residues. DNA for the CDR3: TGTGCCTGGAGTTCGGGGGGGGACACTGAAGCTTTCTTT. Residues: CAWSSGGDTEAFF. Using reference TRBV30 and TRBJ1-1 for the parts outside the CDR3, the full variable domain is SQTIHQWPATLVQPVGSPLSLECTVEGTSNPNLYWYRQAAGRGLQLLFYSVGIGQISSEVPQNLSASRPQDRQFILSSKKLLLSDSGFYLCAWSSGGDTEAFFGQGTRLTVV.

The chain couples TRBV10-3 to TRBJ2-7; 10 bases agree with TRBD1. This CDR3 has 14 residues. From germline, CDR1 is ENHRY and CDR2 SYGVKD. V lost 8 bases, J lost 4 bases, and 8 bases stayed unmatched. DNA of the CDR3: TGTGCCATCGGGGAGACAGGGGGCGGTTACGAGCAGTACTTC. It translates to CAIGETGGGYEQYF.

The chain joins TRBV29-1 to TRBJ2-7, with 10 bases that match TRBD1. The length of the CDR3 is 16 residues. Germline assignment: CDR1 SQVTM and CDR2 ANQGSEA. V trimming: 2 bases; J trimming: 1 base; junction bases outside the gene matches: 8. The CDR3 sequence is CSVEFRTGGLSYEQYF. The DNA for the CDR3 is TGCAGCGTTGAATTCCGGACAGGGGGATTGTCCTACGAGCAGTACTTC.

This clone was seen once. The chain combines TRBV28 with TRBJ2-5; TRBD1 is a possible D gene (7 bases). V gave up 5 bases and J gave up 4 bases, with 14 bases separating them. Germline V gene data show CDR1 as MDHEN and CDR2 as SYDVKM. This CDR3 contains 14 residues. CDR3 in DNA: TGTGCCAGCAGTGAGACAGGGAGGCGAGAGACCCAGTACTTC. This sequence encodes CASSETGRRETQYF.

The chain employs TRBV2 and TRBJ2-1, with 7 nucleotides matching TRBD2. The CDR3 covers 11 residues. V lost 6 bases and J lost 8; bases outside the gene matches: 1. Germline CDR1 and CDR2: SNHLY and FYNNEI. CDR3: CASRGLYEQFF. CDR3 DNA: TGTGCCAGCAGGGGACTATATGAGCAGTTCTTC.

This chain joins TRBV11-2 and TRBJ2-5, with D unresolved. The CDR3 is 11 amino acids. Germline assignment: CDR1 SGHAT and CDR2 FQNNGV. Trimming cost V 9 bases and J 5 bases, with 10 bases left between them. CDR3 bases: TGTGCCAGTCGTCAGCTGGAGACCCAGTACTTC. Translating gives CASRQLETQYF.

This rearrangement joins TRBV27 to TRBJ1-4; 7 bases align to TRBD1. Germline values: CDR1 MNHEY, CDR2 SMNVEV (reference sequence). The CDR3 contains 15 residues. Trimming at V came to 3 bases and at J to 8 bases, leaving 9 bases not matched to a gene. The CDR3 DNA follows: TGTGCCAGCAGTTTTTTAAGACAGGGAGAAGAAAAACTGTTTTTT. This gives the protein CASSFLRQGEEKLFF.

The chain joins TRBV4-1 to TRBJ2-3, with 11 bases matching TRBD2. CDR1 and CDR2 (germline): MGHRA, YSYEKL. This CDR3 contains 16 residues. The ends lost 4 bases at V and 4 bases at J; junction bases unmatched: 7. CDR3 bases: TGCGCCAGCAGCCCCATAGCGGGAGGGCCATCAGATACGCAGTATTTT. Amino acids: CASSPIAGGPSDTQYF.

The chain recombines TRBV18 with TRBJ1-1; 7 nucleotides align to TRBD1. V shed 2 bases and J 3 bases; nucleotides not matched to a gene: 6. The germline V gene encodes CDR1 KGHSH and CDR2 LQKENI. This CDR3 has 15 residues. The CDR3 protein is CASSPETGWDTEAFF. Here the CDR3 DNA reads TGTGCCAGCTCACCAGAGACAGGGTGGGACACTGAAGCTTTCTTT.

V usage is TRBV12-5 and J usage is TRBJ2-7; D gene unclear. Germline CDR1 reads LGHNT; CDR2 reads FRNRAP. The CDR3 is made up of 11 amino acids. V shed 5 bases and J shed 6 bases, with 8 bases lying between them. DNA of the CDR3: TGTGCTAGTGGTATATCGGGCGAGCAGTACTTC. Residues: CASGISGEQYF. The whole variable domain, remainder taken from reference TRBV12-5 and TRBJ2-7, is DARVTQTPRHKVTEMGQEVTMRCQPILGHNTVFWYRQTMMQGLELLAYFRNRAPLDDSGMPKDRFSAEMPDATLATLKIQPSEPRDSAVYFCASGISGEQYFGPGTRLTVT.